The 25 T cell receptor beta chains below were found in one sample sequenced in a study of cytomegalovirus exposure and HLA in healthy donors. The method was immunoSEQ multiplex PCR; TCRdb's version includes in-frame clones alone and lacks a portion of them. The table lists over 200,000 clones, roughly 88% of them singletons. The sequencing input was PBMCs. The receptors stem from a woman between 18 and 29 years old in good health and CMV-seronegative.

This rearrangement joins TRBV6-5 to TRBJ2-7; TRBD2 matches at 10 bases. The CDR3 runs to 15 residues. The germline V gene has CDR1 MNHEY and CDR2 SVGAGI. V shed 5 bases, J shed 3 bases, and the junction held 7 bases outside the gene matches. The CDR3 sequence is CASSTRLAGDYEQYF. For the CDR3, the DNA is TGTGCCAGCAGTACCCGGCTAGCGGGAGACTACGAGCAGTACTTC.

The rearrangement uses TRBV30 and TRBJ2-7; TRBD2 is a possible D gene (5 bases). V was pared by 3 bases and J by 3 bases, with 15 bases between. In germline, CDR1 is GTSNPN, CDR2 SVGIG (reference sequence). The CDR3 runs to 14 residues. CDR3 DNA: TGTGCCTGGAGGGCGGGTGATACCCTCTACGAGCAGTACTTC. Its translation: CAWRAGDTLYEQYF.

The chain joins TRBV27 to TRBJ2-7, with D tentatively TRBD1 (5 bases). V lost 7 bases and J lost 3, with 13 bases in between. Germline lookup yields CDR1 MNHEY and CDR2 SMNVEV (reference sequence). This CDR3 has 13 residues. In DNA form, the CDR3 reads TGTGCCAGCACCCCTACCGACAGCTACGAGCAGTACTTC. This sequence encodes CASTPTDSYEQYF.

V usage is TRBV27 and J usage is TRBJ1-2; D is perhaps TRBD1 (5 bases). The CDR3 contains 13 residues. The V gene's germline CDR1 is MNHEY and CDR2 SMNVEV (reference sequence). Trimming removed 3 bases from V and 8 bases from J, with 13 bases in between. The CDR3 loop reads CASSFPGLRGYTF. CDR3 sequence (DNA): TGTGCCAGCAGTTTTCCAGGGCTGCGGGGCTACACCTTC.

This chain connects TRBV6-6 to TRBJ1-2; TRBD1 matches 7 bases. Unmatched junction bases numbered 6, after V lost 7 bases and J lost 4 bases. The CDR3 sequence is 13 residues long. CDR1 and CDR2 from the germline V gene are MNHNY and SVGAGI (reference sequence). This CDR3 reads CASTKGASYGYTF. The DNA of the CDR3 is TGTGCCAGCACGAAGGGGGCAAGCTATGGCTACACCTTC.

This chain connects TRBV28 to TRBJ2-3; D is perhaps TRBD1 (5 bases). The germline CDR1 and CDR2 sequences are MDHEN and SYDVKM. This CDR3 region has 14 residues. The ends were cut back, 4 bases at V and 3 bases at J, with 11 bases in the middle. CDR3 nucleotides: TGTGCCAGCAGTTCCAGGGCCCGAACAGATACGCAGTATTTT. Protein product: CASSSRARTDTQYF.

The gene calls are TRBV2 and TRBJ1-5; the D gene is possibly TRBD1 (5 bases). CDR3 length equals 14 residues. Germline V lookup: CDR1 SNHLY, CDR2 FYNNEI. Trimming removed 3 bases from V and 2 bases from J, with 8 bases in between. The CDR3: CASSDRVRNQPQHF. DNA for the CDR3: TGTGCCAGCAGTGACAGGGTCCGCAATCAGCCCCAGCATTTT.

The gene calls are TRBV27 and TRBJ1-2; tentatively, D is TRBD1 (5 bases). V lost 7 bases to trimming and J lost 3 bases, with 15 bases between them. The CDR3 is made up of 14 amino acids. The germline CDR1 and CDR2 sequences are MNHEY and SMNVEV (reference sequence). The CDR3 DNA reads TGTGCCAGCAAAAATCAGGGATATCACTATGGCTACACCTTC. Translation gives CASKNQGYHYGYTF.

The chain joins TRBV4-3 to TRBJ1-2; no firm D call. The CDR3 runs to 16 residues. The germline V gene encodes CDR1 LGHNA and CDR2 YSLEER. Trimming cost V 0 bases and J 5 bases, with 16 bases left between them. As DNA, the CDR3 is TGCGCCAGCAGCCAAGACTTAGGCAGGTATTCTTATGGCTACACCTTC. Its protein is CASSQDLGRYSYGYTF.

V gene TRBV18 combines with J gene TRBJ2-7; TRBD1 matches 7 bases. V shed 6 bases and J 2 bases; nucleotides not matched to a gene: 7. CDR1 KGHSH and CDR2 LQKENI come from the germline V gene. The CDR3 has 14 residues. CDR3 bases: TGTGCCAGCTCGCCGGGACAGCGTCCCTACGAGCAGTACTTC. Its protein is CASSPGQRPYEQYF.

V usage is TRBV27 and J usage is TRBJ2-5; tentatively, D is TRBD1 (5 bases). V was clipped by 5 bases and J by 2 bases, with 12 bases between them. Per germline, CDR1 MNHEY and CDR2 SMNVEV (reference sequence). There are 14 residues in the CDR3. The CDR3 loop is CASSPRQLQETQYF. The CDR3 DNA reads TGTGCCAGCAGTCCAAGACAGTTACAAGAGACCCAGTACTTC.

The table lists this clone with a count of one. The chain carries TRBV11-2 and TRBJ2-7, with D possibly TRBD1 on 6 matching bases. Germline CDR1 is SGHAT and CDR2 is FQNNGV. Trimming cost V 1 base and J 5 bases, with 12 bases left between them. The CDR3 runs 14 residues. The CDR3 nucleotides are TGTGCCAGCAGCTTAGTTTACAGGGTCCACGAGCAGTACTTC. Its translation: CASSLVYRVHEQYF.

The chain couples TRBV29-1 to TRBJ2-1; TRBD1 matches at 10 bases. The CDR3 length is 13 residues. Germline V gene lookup returns CDR1 SQVTM and CDR2 ANQGSEA. Germline trimming cut 7 bases from V and 9 bases from J; bases unmatched to any gene: 9. CDR3 protein: CSAHRDRGPEQFF. CDR3 DNA sequence: TGCAGCGCCCACCGGGACAGGGGACCTGAGCAGTTCTTC.

To note about this clone: In the same sample, other DNA sequences code for this CDR3. The chain uses TRBV5-4 and TRBJ1-1; 7 bases are shared with TRBD1. CDR3 length: 15 amino acids. The germline V gene has CDR1 SGHNT and CDR2 YYREEE (reference sequence). V shed 0 bases and J 0 bases; nucleotides not matched to a gene: 2. CDR3 residues: CASSLVGGMNTEAFF. CDR3 in DNA: TGTGCCAGCAGCTTGGTAGGGGGCATGAACACTGAAGCTTTCTTT.

The chain has TRBV4-1 and TRBJ2-1; TRBD2 might be the D (6 bases). Trimming shortened V by 0 bases and J by 5 bases, and 11 bases separated the two germline ends. This CDR3 has 15 amino acids. From germline, CDR1 is MGHRA and CDR2 YSYEKL. CDR3 nucleotide sequence: TGCGCCAGCAGCCAAGATCCGGGCGGGAACAATGAGCAGTTCTTC. Translated: CASSQDPGGNNEQFF.

This clone was counted a few times. Other DNA sequences from this sample encode an identical CDR3 as well. This chain joins TRBV29-1 and TRBJ2-7; D possibly corresponds to TRBD2 (5 bases). The germline CDR1 and CDR2 sequences are SQVTM and ANQGSEA. Trimming pared 6 bases from V and 2 bases from J, leaving 11 bases between. This CDR3 region has 12 residues. CDR3 DNA sequence: TGCAGCGTGAGTCCCGGGACCTACGAGCAGTACTTC. Protein sequence: CSVSPGTYEQYF.

The genes are TRBV15 and TRBJ2-3, with 9 bases that match TRBD1. Germline-derived CDR1 and CDR2 are LNHNV and YYDKDF (reference sequence). This CDR3 has 15 amino acids. Unmatched junction bases numbered 1, after V lost 1 base and J lost 2 bases. In DNA form, the CDR3 reads TGTGCCACCAGCAGAGGGGACAGGGACACAGATACGCAGTATTTT. As protein: CATSRGDRDTDTQYF.

CDR3 residues: CASSPQDRDEEKLFF. The CDR3 DNA follows: TGTGCCAGCTCACCCCAGGACAGGGACGAGGAAAAACTGTTTTTT. V usage is TRBV18 and J usage is TRBJ1-4; the match to TRBD1 covers 8 bases. The CDR3 contains 15 residues. V shed 3 bases, J shed 8 bases, and the junction held 8 bases outside the gene matches. CDR1 is KGHSH, CDR2 LQKENI, per germline.

A note on this clone: This sample also contains other DNA sequences that code for the same CDR3. The chain has TRBV9 and TRBJ2-1; 11 bases match TRBD2. This CDR3 has 15 amino acids. V trimming: 2 bases; J trimming: 3 bases; junction bases outside the gene matches: 1. Germline CDR1 and CDR2: SGDLS and YYNGEE. CDR3 in DNA: TGTGCCAGCAGCGTCGGGACTAGCGGCTACAATGAGCAGTTCTTC. Protein: CASSVGTSGYNEQFF.

V usage is TRBV7-9 and J usage is TRBJ1-1, with 7 bases aligning to TRBD1. V was clipped by 0 bases and J by 5 bases; unmatched bases: 6. The CDR3 sequence is 15 residues long. In germline, CDR1 is SEHNR, CDR2 FQNEAQ (reference sequence). This chain's CDR3 is CASSLARPGGTEAFF. The CDR3 region has the DNA TGTGCCAGCAGCTTAGCGCGGCCAGGGGGAACTGAAGCTTTCTTT.

This rearrangement joins TRBV19 to TRBJ2-1; 7 nucleotides match TRBD1. Germline trimming cut 2 bases from V and 4 bases from J; bases unmatched to any gene: 2. This CDR3 region has 14 residues. Germline CDR1 and CDR2: LNHDA and SQIVND (reference sequence). CDR3 nucleotide sequence: TGTGCCAGTAGTATAACAGGGGAATACAATGAGCAGTTCTTC. Translated: CASSITGEYNEQFF.

The V call is TRBV2, the J call TRBJ2-5; 13 bases agree with TRBD2. Germline CDR1 SNHLY, CDR2 FYNNEI. The CDR3 covers 15 residues. After removal of 8 bases from V and 6 bases from J, the junction contained 9 bases not matched to a gene. CDR3 coding DNA: TGTGCCAGCGGCGCGACTAGCGGGAGGTGGAAGACCCAGTACTTC. It translates to CASGATSGRWKTQYF.

V gene TRBV28 combines with J gene TRBJ2-1; 12 positions agree with TRBD2. Germline V gene lookup returns CDR1 MDHEN and CDR2 SYDVKM. V trimming: 6 bases; J trimming: 7 bases; junction bases outside the gene matches: 10. CDR3 length: 16 amino acids. This CDR3 is CASSTLRLAGANEQFF. In DNA form, the CDR3 reads TGTGCCAGCAGCACCCTTCGACTAGCGGGAGCTAATGAGCAGTTCTTC. Using reference TRBV28 and TRBJ2-1 for the parts outside the CDR3, the full variable domain is DVKVTQSSRYLVKRTGEKVFLECVQDMDHENMFWYRQDPGLGLRLIYFSYDVKMKEKGDIPEGYSVSREKKERFSLILESASTNQTSMYLCASSTLRLAGANEQFFGPGTRLTVL.

The V and J genes are TRBV6-1 and TRBJ2-7; TRBD2 matches at 14 bases. J was trimmed by 6 bases and V by 3 bases; bases with no gene match: 1. Per the germline V gene, CDR1 is MNHNS and CDR2 is SASEGT. The CDR3 sequence is 14 residues long. CDR3 sequence: CASSDGLAGGEQYF. The DNA of the CDR3 is TGTGCCAGCAGTGACGGACTAGCGGGAGGCGAGCAGTACTTC.

Only a few counts were recorded for this clone. The chain couples TRBV11-2 to TRBJ2-7; TRBD2 matches 11 bases. Germline CDR1 SGHAT, CDR2 FQNNGV. Trimming removed 6 bases from V and 2 bases from J; junction bases left unmatched: 6. The CDR3 has 15 residues. The CDR3 loop reads CASRSLAGEAYEQYF. DNA for the CDR3: TGTGCCAGCAGATCACTAGCGGGAGAGGCCTACGAGCAGTACTTC.